The clone carrying this T cell receptor (beta chain) was counted ten times or more. Its antigen is currently unknown. This sample is drawn from a study of T-cell reconstitution after alpha-beta-depleted transplantation in children. CDR3 length: 14 amino acids. Germline V gene lookup returns CDR1 MNHEY and CDR2 SMNVEV (reference sequence). Deletions cut 2 bases from V and 3 bases from J, with 8 bases between. Findings and caveats of the study: The origin of high day-60 TCRbeta diversity in some patients lay in surviving recipient T cells and thymic progenitors. The main origin of T-cell counts and diversity one year after transplant was newly produced T cells. Roughly two months post-transplant, alpha-beta T cells reportedly originated from several hundred graft clones that had expanded.

Unique molecular identifiers featured in how the TCRbeta library was prepared. TCRdb ran MiXCR on the PCR reads and lists one entry per CDR3 protein. The sample comprises 490,000 or so distinct CDR3 sequences, over 9.5% of which are singletons, and about 2.1% rests with the top ten. This rearrangement joins TRBV27 to TRBJ1-5; no definite D call. This sequence originates from a child aged 2-15 years with inherited bone marrow failure, due to receive a stem cell transplant. The starting material was PBMCs, obtained before TCRalphabeta/CD19-depleted stem cell transplant. DNA of the CDR3: TGTGCCAGCAGTTTAACCGGGATCAATCAGCCCCAGCATTTT. Protein sequence: CASSLTGINQPQHF.